These 32 T cell receptor beta chains were all obtained from the same sample, sequenced in a study of T-cell reconstitution after alpha-beta-depleted transplantation in children. Unique molecular identifiers tagged the TCRbeta library. TCRdb ran MiXCR on the PCR reads and lists one entry per CDR3 protein. The sample yields about 980,000 distinct CDR3 sequences, about 30% seen once. Sequenced here: PBMCs, mostly from graft donor cells, sampled 360 days after TCRalphabeta/CD19-depleted stem cell transplant. These receptors were obtained from a boy less than two years old who had a stem cell transplant for SCID, so the T cells may come from the graft donor.

The chain employs TRBV12-3 or TRBV12-4 and TRBJ1-2; D gene ambiguous. V shed 4 bases and J shed 4 bases, with 13 bases lying between them. The CDR3 is 14 amino acids. CDR3 region: CASSSQAGAYGYTF. As DNA, the CDR3 is TGTGCCAGCAGTTCCCAGGCGGGCGCCTATGGCTACACCTTC.

The CDR3 region has the DNA TGTGCCAGCGGTACAGGAAAGAAAGAGACCCAGTACTTC. The encoded protein is CASGTGKKETQYF. This rearrangement joins TRBV6-6 to TRBJ2-5; D may be TRBD1 (5 bases). Germline loops: CDR1 MNHNY, CDR2 SVGAGI (reference sequence). The CDR3 covers 13 residues. V lost 8 bases, J lost 3 bases, and 13 bases lay in between.

The chain's CDR3 is CASSLLGPRQPQHF. DNA for the CDR3: TGTGCCAGCAGCTTGCTTGGCCCTCGCCAGCCCCAGCATTTT. The chain couples TRBV11-2 to TRBJ1-5; no definite D call. CDR1 is SGHAT, CDR2 FQNNGV, per germline. The CDR3 is 14 amino acids. V was cut by 3 bases and J by 7 bases, with 13 bases left in between.

The table lists this clonotype with a few counts. This rearrangement joins TRBV20-1 to TRBJ1-2, with TRBD1 matching over 7 bases. The CDR3 spans 15 residues. CDR1 is DFQATT and CDR2 is SNEGSKA in the germline V gene (reference sequence). J lost 2 bases, V lost 5 bases, and 11 bases had no gene match. CDR3 coding DNA: TGCAGTGCTCCACGACAGGGTGCGCAGAACTATGGCTACACCTTC. Translated: CSAPRQGAQNYGYTF.

V usage is TRBV18 and J usage is TRBJ2-7, with 10 bases that match TRBD1. Looked up from germline, CDR1 is KGHSH and CDR2 is LQKENI. V trimming: 3 bases; J trimming: 5 bases; junction bases outside the gene matches: 4. This CDR3 is built from 14 residues. In DNA form, the CDR3 reads TGTGCCAGCTCACCGGGACAGGGGAACCACGAGCAGTACTTC. Protein product: CASSPGQGNHEQYF.

The chain joins TRBV6-1 to TRBJ2-5; D possibly matches TRBD1 or TRBD2 (5 bases each). Trimming left V 8 bases short and J 5 bases short, with 12 bases between. The CDR3 covers 12 residues. The germline CDR1 and CDR2 sequences are MNHNS and SASEGT. The CDR3 here is CASGRGDETQYF. In DNA, the CDR3 is TGTGCCAGCGGTCGAGGGGACGAGACCCAGTACTTC.

This clonotype has more than one count but fewer than ten. The chain recombines TRBV21-1 with TRBJ2-5; TRBD2 is the table's D call and was not checked against the DNA. TRBV21-1 is a pseudogene locus. This CDR3 contains 14 residues. CDR3 amino acids: CASSTTSGQETQYF. CDR3 DNA sequence: TGTGCCAGCAGCACGACTAGCGGCCAAGAGACCCAGTACTTC.

This clonotype appeared a few times. The chain has TRBV9 and TRBJ1-6, with 8 bases identical to TRBD1. J lost 3 bases, V lost 3 bases, and 8 bases had no gene match. The germline gives CDR1 SGDLS, CDR2 YYNGEE. CDR3 length equals 17 residues. In DNA, the CDR3 is TGTGCCAGCAGCGCGACCGACAGGGGCTACTATAATTCACCCCTCCACTTT. Translating it yields CASSATDRGYYNSPLHF.

The genes are TRBV12-3 or TRBV12-4 and TRBJ1-4, with 9 bases lining up with TRBD1. V was pared by 6 bases and J by 8 bases, with 10 bases of the junction left unmatched. This CDR3 contains 15 residues. CDR3 DNA sequence: TGTGCCAGCAGCCGGGGGCGACAGGGGGACGAAAAACTGTTTTTT. This gives the protein CASSRGRQGDEKLFF.

In this sample, this clonotype turned up a few times. The rearrangement joins TRBV12-3 or TRBV12-4 to TRBJ2-7, with a possible D match to TRBD2 (6 bases). The CDR3 is 15 amino acids. V lost 5 bases to trimming and J lost 0 bases, with 14 bases between them. CDR3 sequence (DNA): TGTGCCAGCAGTCCGACTGCGGGGTTCTCCTACGAGCAGTACTTC. Protein: CASSPTAGFSYEQYF.

In its sample, this clonotype was seen a few times. V is TRBV12-3 or TRBV12-4 and J is TRBJ1-1; weak D call: TRBD1 (6 bases). V shed 7 bases and J shed 11 bases, with 17 bases lying between them. This CDR3 has 12 amino acids. The CDR3 DNA reads TGTGCCAGCAAACAGGGAGGACTTTCGGCTTTCTTT. Protein: CASKQGGLSAFF.

The chain recombines TRBV12-3 or TRBV12-4 with TRBJ2-1; 12 positions agree with TRBD1. This CDR3 is 17 amino acids long. J gave up 6 bases and V 2 bases, and 8 bases lay outside the gene matches. The CDR3 DNA is TGTGCCAGCAGTTTATCGGGACAGGGGGCGCGACGCAATGAGCAGTTCTTC. This gives the protein CASSLSGQGARRNEQFF.

The rearrangement links TRBV12-3 or TRBV12-4 to TRBJ2-5; 9 nucleotides agree with TRBD1. Germline trimming cut 6 bases from V and 3 bases from J; bases unmatched to any gene: 2. This CDR3 is built from 13 residues. The CDR3 coding sequence is TGTGCCAGCAGGTGGACAGGGGAAGAGACCCAGTACTTC. Its translation: CASRWTGEETQYF.

This clonotype has only a few counts. The chain is built from TRBV20-1 and TRBJ1-4; D call uncertain. Trimming left V 3 bases short and J 8 bases short, with 13 bases between. Germline V gene lookup returns CDR1 DFQATT and CDR2 SNEGSKA (reference sequence). The CDR3 sequence is 13 residues long. In DNA form, the CDR3 reads TGCAGTGCTAGGGAGGCCGGTAGCGAAAAACTGTTTTTT. Its protein product is CSAREAGSEKLFF.

This clonotype was counted a few times. The gene calls are TRBV27 and TRBJ2-7; the match to TRBD1 covers 7 bases. Trimming took 5 bases from V and 3 from J; bases not matched to a gene: 7. The CDR3 totals 14 residues. The germline CDR1 and CDR2 sequences are MNHEY and SMNVEV (reference sequence). The CDR3 DNA follows: TGTGCCAGCAGTCCTATTACAGGGGTCTACGAGCAGTACTTC. Its protein is CASSPITGVYEQYF.

The chain links TRBV7-1 to TRBJ2-7; D call uncertain. TRBV7-1 is flagged as an ORF with uncertain function. V was shortened by 1 base and J by 0 bases, with 7 bases between the two germline ends. The CDR3 spans 14 residues. The CDR3 spells CASSSGLVSYEQYF. The CDR3 bases are TGTGCCAGCAGCTCAGGTCTCGTCTCCTACGAGCAGTACTTC.

This chain links TRBV29-1 with TRBJ2-1; perhaps TRBD1 as D (6 bases). The germline V and J ends were trimmed by 3 bases and 10 bases, with 13 bases remaining between them. CDR1 SQVTM and CDR2 ANQGSEA come from the germline V gene. This CDR3 is 12 amino acids long. The CDR3 region is CSVEADGQEQFF. CDR3 nucleotides: TGCAGCGTTGAGGCGGATGGACAGGAGCAGTTCTTC.

This clonotype occurred a few times. The CDR3 bases are TGTGCCAGCAGCCTAACCCCGACAGGGAACTCCTACGAGCAGTACTTC. This gives the protein CASSLTPTGNSYEQYF. The chain employs TRBV13 and TRBJ2-7; 7 bases fit TRBD1. The length of the CDR3 is 16 residues. The germline gives CDR1 PRHDT, CDR2 FYEKMQ (reference sequence). J gave up 0 bases and V 5 bases, and 10 bases lay outside the gene matches.

This clonotype was seen a few times. This CDR3 is CASSLRLAGVRTGELFF. The CDR3 DNA follows: TGTGCCAGCAGCTTAAGGCTAGCGGGGGTACGGACCGGGGAGCTGTTTTTT. The genes are TRBV7-2 and TRBJ2-2, with 10 positions matching TRBD2. The CDR3 spans 17 residues. The germline CDR1 and CDR2 sequences are SGHTA and FQGNSA. V shed 2 bases, J shed 5 bases, and the junction held 8 bases outside the gene matches.

This clonotype turned up a few times. This chain links TRBV5-1 with TRBJ2-5; 8 bases are shared with TRBD2. The germline CDR1 and CDR2 sequences are SGHRS and YFSETQ. Germline trimming cut 3 bases from V and 1 base from J; bases unmatched to any gene: 2. The CDR3 is made up of 14 amino acids. Here the CDR3 DNA reads TGCGCCAGCAGCTACGGGGGGGCCCAAGAGACCCAGTACTTC. As protein: CASSYGGAQETQYF.

This clonotype was seen more than once but under ten times. V usage is TRBV12-3 or TRBV12-4 and J usage is TRBJ2-7; the match to TRBD1 covers 11 bases. J lost 6 bases, V lost 6 bases, and 7 bases had no gene match. The CDR3 loop spans 14 amino acids. The CDR3 reads CASSIRDRGVEQYF. The DNA for the CDR3 is TGTGCCAGCAGCATCCGGGACAGGGGGGTCGAGCAGTACTTC.

This chain connects TRBV7-9 to TRBJ1-1, with TRBD1 as a possible D gene (5 bases). The CDR3 has 16 residues. V lost 2 bases and J 3 bases, leaving 16 bases between the germline ends. Germline V gene sequence: CDR1 SEHNR, CDR2 FQNEAQ (reference sequence). This CDR3 is CASSLSRAGRDTEAFF. CDR3 in DNA: TGTGCCAGCAGCTTAAGTCGGGCAGGGAGAGACACTGAAGCTTTCTTT.

The CDR3 region is CASSPLRGFQETQYF. CDR3 DNA: TGTGCCAGCAGCCCATTAAGGGGGTTCCAAGAGACCCAGTACTTC. The V gene is TRBV7-9, the J gene TRBJ2-5; a possible D gene is TRBD1 (6 bases). V shed 5 bases and J shed 1 base, with 14 bases lying between them. The CDR3 extends over 15 amino acids. Germline lookup yields CDR1 SEHNR and CDR2 FQNEAQ (reference sequence).

Of note for this clonotype: At one boundary the junction diverges from the germline segment, which might be a read error. This sequence joins TRBV20-1 and TRBJ2-7, with D perhaps TRBD1 (7 bases). CDR3 length: 16 residues. The V gene's germline CDR1 is DFQATT and CDR2 SNEGSKA (reference sequence). CDR3 DNA sequence: TGCTGTGCTGGGGGACTGACAGGGATCGTAGGGTACGAGCAGTACTTC. Translated: CCAGGLTGIVGYEQYF.

This clonotype appeared a few times. The J gene is TRBJ2-7, the V gene TRBV6-2 or TRBV6-3; D is perhaps TRBD1 (5 bases). This CDR3 has 13 residues. V was shortened by 5 bases and J by 5 bases, with 13 bases between the two germline ends. Germline V gene data show CDR1 as MNHEY and CDR2 as SVGEGT. CDR3 sequence reads: CASSLQGIHEQYF. For the CDR3, the DNA is TGTGCCAGCAGTCTTCAGGGAATCCACGAGCAGTACTTC.

The chain links TRBV12-3 or TRBV12-4 to TRBJ2-1, with D perhaps TRBD1 (6 bases). Trimming took 1 base from V and 5 from J, leaving 12 bases between them. CDR3 length: 15 residues. The CDR3 region is CASSLEVGAHNEQFF. The CDR3 bases are TGTGCCAGCAGTTTAGAGGTGGGGGCCCACAATGAGCAGTTCTTC.

The chain combines TRBV20-1 with TRBJ2-3; a possible D gene is TRBD1 (5 bases). The CDR3 runs to 13 residues. Germline V lookup: CDR1 DFQATT, CDR2 SNEGSKA (reference sequence). V was trimmed by 3 bases and J by 4 bases, leaving 11 bases between them. The CDR3 sequence is CSASYGRADTQYF. The DNA for the CDR3 is TGCAGTGCTAGTTATGGCAGGGCAGATACGCAGTATTTT.

The rearrangement joins TRBV5-1 to TRBJ2-1; either TRBD1 or TRBD2 may supply D (5 bases each). Per germline, CDR1 SGHRS and CDR2 YFSETQ. V dropped 3 bases and J dropped 4 bases, with 14 bases sitting between them. CDR3 length: 15 residues. The CDR3 sequence is CASSSAGTLYNEQFF. CDR3 DNA: TGCGCCAGCAGCTCCGCCGGGACGCTTTACAATGAGCAGTTCTTC.

The chain recombines TRBV28 with TRBJ2-3; a weak D match, TRBD2 (5 bases). CDR3 size: 15 residues. The V gene's germline CDR1 is MDHEN and CDR2 SYDVKM. Trimming took off 2 bases at V and 2 bases at J, with 11 bases between the two ends. CDR3 nucleotide sequence: TGTGCCAGCAGTTTAAGCGGTTACTCCACAGATACGCAGTATTTT. This gives the protein CASSLSGYSTDTQYF.

This chain uses TRBV20-1 with TRBJ1-1; 7 positions agree with TRBD1. Germline CDR1 and CDR2: DFQATT and SNEGSKA (reference sequence). V lost 3 bases to trimming and J lost 3 bases; unmatched junction nucleotides: 7. The CDR3 length is 14 residues. The CDR3 sequence: CSARTGLEDTEAFF. Here the CDR3 DNA reads TGCAGTGCTAGGACAGGGCTCGAGGACACTGAAGCTTTCTTT.

The V gene is TRBV7-2, the J gene TRBJ2-3, with 11 nucleotides matching TRBD2. Germline CDR1 SGHTA, CDR2 FQGNSA. J was trimmed by 8 bases and V by 3 bases; bases with no gene match: 13. The CDR3 covers 17 residues. Here the CDR3 DNA reads TGTGCCAGCAGCTTGGGTTTGCTAGCGGGGGGCCATGGTACGCAGTATTTT. Protein: CASSLGLLAGGHGTQYF.

CDR3 nucleotide sequence: TGTGCCAGCAGCTTGGACCACCTTGGGCAGTACTTC. This codes for CASSLDHLGQYF. This chain uses TRBV7-9 with TRBJ2-7; D uncertain. V dropped 3 bases and J dropped 9 bases, with 12 bases sitting between them. The germline V gene has CDR1 SEHNR and CDR2 FQNEAQ (reference sequence). The CDR3 runs to 12 residues. The entire variable domain, with the rest obtained from reference TRBV7-9 and TRBJ2-7, is as follows: DTGVSQNPRHKITKRGQNVTFRCDPISEHNRLYWYRQTLGQGPEFLTYFQNEAQLEKSRLLSDRFSAERPKGSFSTLEIQRTEQGDSAMYLCASSLDHLGQYFGPGTRLTVT.